Below, one TCR beta chain is given with its context. Its specific antigen is unknown. Base quality data are lacking; no much larger clone is found one base away. The time point label of this sample denotes: 6 to 7 months of natalizumab therapy. The treatment or condition tag for this specimen amounts to: on natalizumab therapy at sampling. Every listed patient had earlier received interferon beta, and every PML patient was female. Blood samples at T1 and T2 were obtained at 6 and 12 months of natalizumab therapy, respectively. Isolation of peripheral blood mononuclear cells was performed by Ficoll-Hypaque density gradient centrifugation. This specimen comes from a study of multiple sclerosis patients with progressive multifocal leukoencephalopathy (dated by TCRdb to between 2017 and 2020). About the study as a whole: The study examined peripheral T and B cells of MS patients who developed PML (4 under natalizumab, 1 after alemtuzumab) and treated patients who did not. A couple of patients on natalizumab who later developed PML were tracked over time from before therapy, through 6 and 12 months, up to PML onset. The goal was to find JC virus-specific or public T-cell expansions that arose at the time of PML onset. Broad study findings and their caveats: Because the cohort was small and descriptive, it remained unclear whether the findings reflect JC virus infection or general immunocompromise. Although TRB clones above 0.5% frequency turned up only in PML patients, the clones expanded at PML onset were already present before and during natalizumab therapy. Analysis was restricted to peripheral blood, although for natalizumab-associated PML, cerebrospinal fluid or brain lymphocytes might be more informative. When PML developed, neither common TRBV or TRBJ gene usage nor preferential TRBV-TRBJ pairings were detected. Most PML patients had lower normalized Shannon entropy, suggesting less diverse TRB repertoires, while values in the natalizumab-treated controls sat near 1.

The protocol used for the library was the immunoSEQ multiplex PCR assay. Synthetic inline TR CDR3 controls covering all V-J pairings were spiked into each PCR so that template counts could be estimated and amplification bias removed. Reads went through processing to reduce amplification and sequencing bias, and quantification was done against synthetic TR CDR3 analogs. The authors' analysis ran thus. Raw data were processed in ImmunoSEQ Analyzer, removing out-of-frame sequences and CDR3s with stop codons, and genes were named by IMGT nomenclature. Repertoire diversity was summarized as normalized Shannon entropy, defined as 1 minus Pielou's evenness. TRB sequences were treated as identical only when sharing V gene, J gene and CDR3. Public PML clonotypes were CDR3s found in two or more PML-onset samples but not found earlier, in controls, or in public databases. Skylign with the observed count method was used to analyze CDR3 amino acid composition at each position. Here the immuneACCESS table is served through TCRdb, limited to in-frame sequences with V and J called. Missing clones are a known gap in these copies; in checked studies unresolved V genes cover under half, and the rest lacks a known reason. That table is the source of V, J and clone size, and D and trimming were worked out from the DNA. The sample table holds 25,000 to 35,000 clones, of which around 92% were seen once. The top ten constitute less than 1.6% of the sample.

At the junction V is shortened by 5 bases and J by 1 base, with 11 bases in between. Based on the germline V gene, the CDR1 and CDR2 sequences are SGHNT and YENEEA. Including the terminal cysteine and phenylalanine, the CDR3 comprises 15 residues. CDR3 DNA only is kept here, 45 bases in frame from base 1. The TCR originated in a human donor with multiple sclerosis. The sequencing used PBMCs, collected from a patient treated with natalizumab. The chain joins TRBV11-3 to TRBJ2-2; TRBD1 is a possible D gene, resting on 5 matching bases. The nucleotide sequence reads as follows: TGTGCCAGCAGCAAAGACAGCCTGAACACCGGGGAGCTGTTTTTT. This translates into CASSKDSLNTGELFF.